This TCR beta chain came from a study of T cell repertoires in cytomegalovirus infection. Turning to the study itself: CMV infection plus the matching HLA type was flagged by public TCR beta signatures.

MiXCR, run by TCRdb on the reads, gives a single entry per CDR3 protein. The table includes almost 90,000 distinct CDR3 sequences, about 29% detected once. This CDR3 comprises 15 residues. Trimming took off 3 bases at V and 5 bases at J, with 13 bases between the two ends. The germline V gene encodes CDR1 MGHRA and CDR2 YSYEKL. With respect to this clonotype: Its antigen is unidentified.

The receptor comes from a human donor in good health (CMV status not recorded). Some clones in this sample may be carry-over from other donors' samples. The material sequenced was CD8+ T cells from cultured PBMCs, taken from culture after CMV antigen stimulation. The chain recombines TRBV4-1 with TRBJ2-2, with a possible D match to TRBD2 (5 bases). The DNA for the CDR3 is TGCGCCAGCAGCCACGAGGTGACGGGGACCGGGGAGCTGTTTTTT. This translates into CASSHEVTGTGELFF.